These 3 T cell receptor beta chains came from one sample sequenced in a study of CD8 T cells in Susac syndrome. After extraction with the RNeasy kit, about 0.45 to 1 ug of the RNA was reverse transcribed using random hexamers. TCRdb re-derived calls from the immunoSEQ multiplex PCR reads in MiXCR, one entry per CDR3 protein. The sample comprises about 200,000 distinct CDR3 sequences, about 95% of which are singletons, and roughly 0.094% rests with the top ten. Sequencing was performed on CD4+ T cells from PBMCs. The receptor source for this set is a human donor with multiple sclerosis.

The chain carries TRBV29-1 and TRBJ2-5, with D possibly being TRBD2 (5 bases). Looked up from germline, CDR1 is SQVTM and CDR2 is ANQGSEA. Trimming took 1 base from V and 5 from J, leaving 11 bases between them. The CDR3 runs to 13 residues. In DNA form, the CDR3 reads TGCAGCGTTGAAGGGCGGTCGGGGGAGACCCAGTACTTC. It is translated as CSVEGRSGETQYF.

The rearrangement joins TRBV11-2 to TRBJ1-1; TRBD1 matches 8 bases. V trimming: 5 bases; J trimming: 3 bases; junction bases outside the gene matches: 5. CDR1 SGHAT and CDR2 FQNNGV come from the germline V gene. CDR3 length: 14 amino acids. The CDR3 DNA follows: TGTGCCAGCAGCCCCCGGACAGGGTACACTGAAGCTTTCTTT. It yields the protein CASSPRTGYTEAFF. Full variable domain (outside the CDR3, taken from reference TRBV11-2 and TRBJ1-1): EAGVAQSPRYKIIEKRQSVAFWCNPISGHATLYWYQQILGQGPKLLIQFQNNGVVDDSQLPKDRFSAERLKGVDSTLKIQPAKLEDSAVYLCASSPRTGYTEAFFGQGTRLTVV.

The chain uses TRBV20-1 and TRBJ2-7; D possibly corresponds to TRBD1 (5 bases). The length of the CDR3 is 11 residues. The germline V gene encodes CDR1 DFQATT and CDR2 SNEGSKA (reference sequence). Trimming removed 5 bases from V and 3 bases from J, with 8 bases in between. CDR3 sequence (DNA): TGCAGTGCTCTTGACAGCTACGAGCAGTACTTC. It translates to CSALDSYEQYF.